The TCR beta chain described here comes from a study of blood T cells in healthy people across ages (dated by TCRdb to the mid-2010s). Background for the entire study: In model experiments, roughly one uniquely barcoded TCR beta cDNA molecule per two T cells was captured by template switching. Age-related changes in TCR beta repertoire diversity were measured in the study by deep sequencing normalized with unique cDNA molecular identifiers. The donors were split into four age groups: young (average 16 years), middle-aged (39), aged (more than 60) and long-lived (roughly 88). To avoid experimental bias, donors of different ages were distributed randomly across sequencing lanes. The study analyzed two additional independent replicas of 1 million unique cDNA reads from the same blood draw for two donors, one aged 18 to 30 and one aged 80 or older. Overall study outcomes, separate from this receptor: A strong correlation was found between observed TCR beta diversity and the percentage of naive T cells measured by flow cytometry. Observed TCR beta diversity per million T cells fell roughly linearly with age, and a significant reduction was already apparent by age roughly 40. The CMV infection status of donors was not known, potentially confounding age-related changes in expanded clonotypes. Compared with the aged group, the long-lived group had more naive CD4+ T cells, fewer expanded clones and increased TCR diversity, suggesting age selection. Bulk unsorted PBMC profiling prevented conclusive comparison of naive and antigen-experienced compartments. Total diversity estimates from one million sequenced T cells were considered lower bounds and underestimates.

In this sample, this clonotype turned up many times. Its target antigen remains unknown. The input lacks base qualities; no much larger clone sits a single base away. As encoded in the germline V gene (reference sequence), CDR1 is DFQATT while CDR2 is SNEGSKA. V lost 4 bases and J lost 8 bases, and the count of bases not matched to a germline gene is 14. Including the terminal cysteine and phenylalanine, the CDR3 comprises 15 residues. The only DNA kept is the CDR3, 45 bases in frame from the first base. The donors were a few dozen Caucasian individuals from Russia, aged roughly 6 to 100 years, who were systemically healthy. Approximately 9.7 milliliters of peripheral blood were drawn from each donor into EDTA-treated Vacutainer tubes. PBMCs were isolated by Ficoll-Paque density-gradient centrifugation, with at least 6 million obtained per sample. Trizol reagent was used to extract total RNA from PBMCs, with at least 6 micrograms per sample. For every donor, flow cytometry on a PBMC aliquot measured the percentage of naive CD45RAhigh/CD27high T cells.

Library preparation used 5' RACE. The reads were generated on an Illumina HiSeq 2500. A second PCR of about 7 to 12 cycles was run with a J-beta primer mix and a sample-barcoded 5' primer. A template-switch 5' adaptor carrying 12 random nucleotides introduced a unique molecular identifier onto each TCR beta cDNA molecule. At least 2.5 million CDR3-containing paired-end reads were obtained from each sample. First-strand cDNA synthesis was performed from all RNA using the Mint cDNA synthesis kit, with priming by a TRBC-specific oligonucleotide. After uracil-DNA glycosylase treatment, a first 18-cycle PCR used universal primers M1SS and BC2_uni_R on all cDNA. The study's processing was this. For normalization, 1 million high-quality reads, each with a distinct molecular identifier, were randomly selected from each sample. Reads with shared molecular identifiers were discarded instead of being binned into consensus sequences. CDR3 identification, clonotype clustering and error correction used MiTCR with a Q25 quality threshold and the strictest error-elimination algorithm. A nonparametric unseen species model with Euler transformation was used to estimate a lower bound on total TCR beta diversity. TCRdb handled the public reads itself, with Q25 trimming in fastp and clone calling in MiXCR, and kept productive beta chains. Rows are combined by CDR3 protein, so each entry shows the most common genes and DNA. TCRdb assigned the V and J calls; the authors' analysis was not used. The table for this sample lists 590,000 or so distinct CDR3 sequences; about 30% of them were counted only once. The ten top clones hold approximately 15% of the sample.

The chain couples TRBV20-1 to TRBJ1-2; 9 nucleotides in the junction match TRBD1. The sequence derives from an elderly woman in good health. Specimen: blood. DNA sequence: TGCAGTGCTAAGAGAACCGGGACAGGGTTTCGCGGCTACACCTTC. It codes for CSAKRTGTGFRGYTF.